The following is a T cell receptor (beta chain) sequence with its context. The sample holds other DNA sequences that translate to the same CDR3. These data originate in a study of shared clonotypes between healthy human individuals. Trimming pared 2 bases from V and 0 bases from J, leaving 8 bases between. The CDR3 spans 16 residues. The germline V gene encodes CDR1 MNHEY and CDR2 SVGAGI. CD45RA-negative memory and CD45RA+ naive subsets were split from the CD4+ cells. TCRdb's table, derived via immunoSEQ multiplex PCR, lists solely in-frame clones and lacks some. This table holds 2 million to 3 million clones, over 85% found once.

This receptor was obtained from a man younger than 35 in good health. Some clones in this sample may be carry-over from other donors' samples. The sequenced sample consisted of naive CD4+ T cells from PBMCs. Subset meaning: CD45RA+ positively selected. The chain couples TRBV6-5 to TRBJ2-6; D perhaps matches TRBD2 (6 bases). The CDR3, as DNA: TGTGCCAGCAGTTACGGGGACTCCTCTGGGGCCAACGTCCTGACTTTC. It specifies CASSYGDSSGANVLTF.